This T cell receptor beta chain appears in the sequencing data of a study of T-cell memory formation after mild COVID-19. Study-wide results and limits: Cross-reactive memory apparently joined, as some responding clones appeared in pre-infection memory.

Notes on this clonotype: Its matching antigen is unknown.

5'RACE, which relied on constant-segment primers, yielded TCR alpha and TCR beta cDNA libraries carrying sample barcodes and UMIs. TCRdb re-analysed the 5' RACE reads in MiXCR, keeping a single row per CDR3 protein. The sample carries about 410,000 distinct CDR3 sequences, about 20% recorded once. The sequenced sample consisted of PBMCs or a T cell subset sorted from them (not recorded which). This TCR came from a man aged 18 to 30 who had mild COVID-19 (a few samples of this study predate the infection). Cell type and time point are not known.

This chain's CDR3 is CASSSVADVSYEQYF. For the CDR3, the DNA is TGTGCCAGCAGTAGTGTGGCAGACGTCAGCTACGAGCAGTACTTC. This chain uses TRBV6-2 or TRBV6-3 with TRBJ2-7; D is ambiguous. The CDR3 consists of 15 residues. V dropped 5 bases and J dropped 3 bases, with 17 bases sitting between them. Looked up from germline, CDR1 is MNHEY and CDR2 is SVGEGT.